The 28 T cell receptor beta chains in this list originate from one sample, sequenced in a study of blood T cell repertoires in COVID-19. Profiled with immunoSEQ multiplex PCR; TCRdb holds only in-frame clones, not every one. The repertoire consists of approximately 440,000 clones, with roughly nine tenths occurring once and the leading ten covering under 0.85%. Source material: PBMCs or T cells enriched from blood (not recorded which). These receptors originate from a woman between 18 and 29 years old who had recovered from COVID-19.

This chain uses TRBV4-2 with TRBJ2-1; tentatively, D is TRBD2 (6 bases). V lost 1 base, J lost 0 bases, and 16 bases lay in between. Germline CDR1 LGHNA, CDR2 YNFKEQ. This CDR3 contains 18 residues. CDR3 in amino acids: CASSQGFGLPNSYNEQFF. Written as DNA, the CDR3 is TGTGCCAGCAGCCAAGGGTTTGGACTACCCAACTCCTACAATGAGCAGTTCTTC.

The chain links TRBV5-1 to TRBJ2-5, with 10 bases lining up with TRBD1. Germline V gene lookup returns CDR1 SGHRS and CDR2 YFSETQ. V dropped 4 bases and J dropped 5; count of bases not matched to a gene: 17. The CDR3 length is 18 residues. The CDR3 DNA follows: TGCGCCAGCAGCCATCCAGAGACCGACAGGGGGCGAAAGGAGACCCAGTACTTC. Amino acid sequence: CASSHPETDRGRKETQYF.

The rearrangement joins TRBV5-5 to TRBJ2-1, with TRBD2 identical over 9 bases. CDR3 size: 15 residues. J was trimmed by 8 bases and V by 4 bases; bases with no gene match: 10. Per the germline V gene, CDR1 is SGHKS and CDR2 is YYEKEE (reference sequence). In DNA form, the CDR3 reads TGTGCCAGCAGCCCCGGGACTAGCACCCTCGATGAGCAGTTCTTC. Translation: CASSPGTSTLDEQFF.

The chain combines TRBV9 with TRBJ2-1; 11 bases agree with TRBD2. This CDR3 is 15 amino acids long. Germline V gene sequence: CDR1 SGDLS, CDR2 YYNGEE. The J segment lost 10 bases and the V segment lost 4 bases, leaving 10 bases of the junction unmatched. CDR3 residues: CASSFYSGGAGEQFF. Written as DNA, the CDR3 is TGTGCCAGCAGCTTTTATAGCGGGGGGGCAGGGGAGCAGTTCTTC.

The chain couples TRBV5-1 to TRBJ1-6; D is possibly TRBD1 (6 bases). V was cut by 3 bases and J by 5 bases, with 9 bases left in between. The CDR3 consists of 14 residues. CDR1 and CDR2 from the germline V gene are SGHRS and YFSETQ. The CDR3 DNA reads TGCGCCAGCAGCTCAGGGGTTAATAATTCACCCCTCCACTTT. This gives the protein CASSSGVNNSPLHF.

The chain uses TRBV5-4 and TRBJ1-5; 7 bases agree with TRBD1. The CDR3 covers 14 residues. Per germline, CDR1 SGHNT and CDR2 YYREEE (reference sequence). V trimming: 0 bases; J trimming: 3 bases; junction bases outside the gene matches: 0. The CDR3 DNA reads TGTGCCAGCAGCTTGGAGGGGGCCAATCAGCCCCAGCATTTT. Amino acid sequence: CASSLEGANQPQHF. Filled out from reference TRBV5-4 and TRBJ1-5, the complete variable domain reads ETGVTQSPTHLIKTRGQQVTLRCSSQSGHNTVSWYQQALGQGPQFIFQYYREEENGRGNFPPRFSGLQFPNYSSELNVNALELDDSALYLCASSLEGANQPQHFGDGTRLSIL.

The genes are TRBV28 and TRBJ2-4; a weak D match, TRBD2 (6 bases). The germline V gene has CDR1 MDHEN and CDR2 SYDVKM. The CDR3 covers 16 residues. V was clipped by 6 bases and J by 1 base, with 16 bases between them. CDR3 protein: CASSETWGDAKNIQYF. The DNA of the CDR3 is TGTGCCAGCAGCGAAACATGGGGGGATGCCAAAAACATTCAGTACTTC.

A note on this clone: The sample holds other DNA sequences that translate to the same CDR3. This chain joins TRBV2 and TRBJ1-5; 9 bases align to TRBD1. With V trimmed by 6 bases and J by 5 bases, 2 bases remained unmatched. Germline assignment: CDR1 SNHLY and CDR2 FYNNEI. The CDR3 loop spans 13 amino acids. Written as DNA, the CDR3 is TGTGCCAGCAGCCGGGACAGGGATCAGCCCCAGCATTTT. Translation gives CASSRDRDQPQHF.

The CDR3 coding sequence is TGTGCCAGCAGCCAAAACCTAGCGGGGGGAGATACGCAGTATTTT. Translating it yields CASSQNLAGGDTQYF. The chain uses TRBV3-1 (or the pseudogene TRBV3-2) and TRBJ2-3, with 11 bases identical to TRBD2. There are 15 residues in the CDR3. The J segment lost 5 bases and the V segment lost 2 bases, leaving 3 bases of the junction unmatched. CDR1 and CDR2 (germline): LGHDT, YNNKEL (reference sequence).

Worth noting for this clone: This sample includes further DNA sequences coding for the same CDR3. The chain carries TRBV3-1 (or the pseudogene TRBV3-2) and TRBJ1-2; D perhaps matches TRBD1 (6 bases). The V end was cut by 3 bases, the J end by 4 bases, with 9 bases between. In germline, CDR1 is LGHDT, CDR2 YNNKEL (reference sequence). This CDR3 comprises 13 residues. This CDR3 reads CASSQGGAYGYTF. Here the CDR3 DNA reads TGTGCCAGCAGCCAGGGGGGGGCCTATGGCTACACCTTC.

The gene calls are TRBV5-4 and TRBJ2-6; D uncertain. This CDR3 contains 16 residues. Germline V gene data show CDR1 as SGHNT and CDR2 as YYREEE (reference sequence). V was pared by 0 bases and J by 2 bases, with 9 bases between. The CDR3 loop reads CASSLGVQAGANVLTF. The DNA for the CDR3 is TGTGCCAGCAGCTTGGGGGTTCAGGCTGGGGCCAACGTCCTGACTTTC.

The gene calls are TRBV5-4 and TRBJ1-2, with TRBD1 matching over 9 bases. The ends lost 2 bases at V and 2 bases at J; junction bases unmatched: 4. CDR1 SGHNT and CDR2 YYREEE come from the germline V gene (reference sequence). The CDR3 sequence is 15 residues long. CDR3 amino acids: CASSFSGTGNYGYTF. CDR3 sequence (DNA): TGTGCCAGCAGCTTTTCCGGGACAGGGAACTATGGCTACACCTTC. The whole variable domain, remainder taken from reference TRBV5-4 and TRBJ1-2, is ETGVTQSPTHLIKTRGQQVTLRCSSQSGHNTVSWYQQALGQGPQFIFQYYREEENGRGNFPPRFSGLQFPNYSSELNVNALELDDSALYLCASSFSGTGNYGYTFGSGTRLTVV.

This chain joins TRBV19 and TRBJ1-1; no clear D gene. The germline V gene encodes CDR1 LNHDA and CDR2 SQIVND (reference sequence). The CDR3 extends over 15 amino acids. The V gene lost 4 bases and the J gene lost 1 base, with 13 bases spanning the gap. Here the CDR3 DNA reads TGTGCCAGTAGTAAGAACAGCAACCCGAACACTGAAGCTTTCTTT. This translates into CASSKNSNPNTEAFF. Full variable domain (remainder filled in from reference TRBV19 and TRBJ1-1): DGGITQSPKYLFRKEGQNVTLSCEQNLNHDAMYWYRQDPGQGLRLIYYSQIVNDFQKGDIAEGYSVSREKKESFPLTVTSAQKNPTAFYLCASSKNSNPNTEAFFGQGTRLTVV.

The chain uses TRBV5-1 and TRBJ2-2, with D unresolved. The CDR3 is 14 amino acids. V was trimmed by 1 base and J by 3 bases, leaving 7 bases between them. Germline CDR1 SGHRS, CDR2 YFSETQ. For the CDR3, the DNA is TGCGCCAGCAGCTTGATTCCAGACACCGGGGAGCTGTTTTTT. This gives the protein CASSLIPDTGELFF.

The chain combines TRBV3-1 (or the pseudogene TRBV3-2) with TRBJ1-3; D unresolved. CDR3 size: 14 residues. Deletions cut 7 bases from V and 4 bases from J, with 14 bases between. The germline CDR1 and CDR2 sequences are LGHDT and YNNKEL (reference sequence). The CDR3 loop is CASTGEGAGNTIYF. The CDR3 DNA reads as TGTGCCAGCACCGGGGAGGGCGCAGGAAACACCATATATTTT.

In this sample, this clone turned up a few times. Other DNA sequences in this specimen translate into the identical CDR3. The chain links TRBV24-1 to TRBJ2-3; D remains ambiguous. Per the germline V gene, CDR1 is KGHDR and CDR2 is SFDVKD. The V end was cut by 4 bases, the J end by 0 bases, with 7 bases between. The CDR3 is 14 residues long. CDR3: CATSDPSSTDTQYF. CDR3 nucleotides: TGTGCCACCAGTGACCCTTCGAGCACAGATACGCAGTATTTT.

V is TRBV5-6 and J is TRBJ1-4; D gene uncertain. The germline gives CDR1 SGHDT, CDR2 YYEEEE. The CDR3 length is 15 residues. The germline V and J ends were trimmed by 1 base and 0 bases, with 7 bases remaining between them. CDR3 sequence reads: CASSLRSTTNEKLFF. CDR3 sequence (DNA): TGTGCCAGCAGCTTGAGAAGCACAACTAATGAAAAACTGTTTTTT.

The V call is TRBV18, the J call TRBJ2-1, with 7 bases fitting TRBD1. This CDR3 has 15 amino acids. From germline, CDR1 is KGHSH and CDR2 LQKENI. V lost 4 bases to trimming and J lost 2 bases; unmatched junction nucleotides: 5. The CDR3: CASSLGQVTYNEQFF. CDR3 nucleotides: TGTGCCAGCTCACTAGGACAGGTAACCTACAATGAGCAGTTCTTC. The variable domain in full, with the rest retrieved from reference TRBV18 and TRBJ2-1, is NAGVMQNPRHLVRRRGQEARLRCSPMKGHSHVYWYRQLPEEGLKFMVYLQKENIIDESGMPKERFSAEFPKEGPSILRIQQVVRGDSAAYFCASSLGQVTYNEQFFGPGTRLTVL.

The sample holds a few counts of this clone. V and J are TRBV5-1 and TRBJ1-1; D remains ambiguous. This CDR3 contains 13 residues. V dropped 3 bases and J dropped 3 bases, with 9 bases sitting between them. Germline CDR1 reads SGHRS; CDR2 reads YFSETQ. The DNA of the CDR3 is TGCGCCAGCAGCTCAGAGGGAGACACTGAAGCTTTCTTT. It encodes CASSSEGDTEAFF.

The chain is built from TRBV18 and TRBJ1-1; TRBD1 aligns across 8 bases. V shed 1 base, J shed 4 bases, and the junction held 8 bases outside the gene matches. This CDR3 spans 16 amino acids. CDR1 and CDR2 (germline): KGHSH, LQKENI. Here the CDR3 DNA reads TGTGCCAGCTCACCACGTTACACAGGGGGTTCCACTGAAGCTTTCTTT. Translating gives CASSPRYTGGSTEAFF.

The V and J genes are TRBV24-1 and TRBJ1-3, with D hard to call. Trimming took 9 bases from V and 0 from J, leaving 5 bases between them. The CDR3 contains 12 residues. From germline, CDR1 is KGHDR and CDR2 SFDVKD. CDR3 sequence reads: CATQDSGNTIYF. DNA of the CDR3: TGTGCCACCCAGGACTCTGGAAACACCATATATTTT.

V and J are TRBV28 and TRBJ1-3; D gene uncertain. From germline, CDR1 is MDHEN and CDR2 SYDVKM. V gave up 6 bases and J gave up 0 bases, with 12 bases separating them. CDR3 length: 15 residues. Here the CDR3 DNA reads TGTGCCAGCAGATTCAGGTCCCCCTCTGGAAACACCATATATTTT. Translated, it gives CASRFRSPSGNTIYF.

In its sample, this clone was seen once. The V call is TRBV28, the J call TRBJ1-5; TRBD1 agrees at 7 bases. CDR3 length: 16 residues. Trimming cost V 5 bases and J 5 bases; bases outside gene matches: 12. CDR1 MDHEN and CDR2 SYDVKM come from the germline V gene. The CDR3 nucleotides read TGTGCCAGCAGTCTCAGGGCTTACAGGGGCGATCAGCCCCAGCATTTT. Protein: CASSLRAYRGDQPQHF. Full variable domain (remainder filled in from reference TRBV28 and TRBJ1-5): DVKVTQSSRYLVKRTGEKVFLECVQDMDHENMFWYRQDPGLGLRLIYFSYDVKMKEKGDIPEGYSVSREKKERFSLILESASTNQTSMYLCASSLRAYRGDQPQHFGDGTRLSIL.

The chain employs TRBV2 and TRBJ2-7, with unresolved D. Trimming removed 3 bases at V and 2 bases at J, with 14 bases between. Per the germline V gene, CDR1 is SNHLY and CDR2 is FYNNEI. There are 15 residues in the CDR3. CDR3 nucleotide sequence: TGTGCCAGCAGTGATTCGAGAGAGGAAGCCTACGAGCAGTACTTC. Translating gives CASSDSREEAYEQYF. The full variable domain, rest sourced from reference TRBV2 and TRBJ2-7, is EPEVTQTPSHQVTQMGQEVILRCVPISNHLYFYWYRQILGQKVEFLVSFYNNEISEKSEIFDDQFSVERPDGSNFTLKIRSTKLEDSAMYFCASSDSREEAYEQYFGPGTRLTVT.

The V gene is TRBV10-3, the J gene TRBJ1-2, with D unresolved. V lost 4 bases and J 9 bases, leaving 12 bases between the germline ends. The CDR3 extends over 12 amino acids. The germline CDR1 and CDR2 sequences are ENHRY and SYGVKD. CDR3 protein: CAISAGVHRYTF. The CDR3 coding sequence is TGTGCCATCAGTGCCGGGGTCCACCGCTACACCTTC.

The chain carries TRBV29-1 and TRBJ2-2; D possibly corresponds to TRBD2 (5 bases). Trimming stripped 5 bases from V and 3 bases from J, with 10 bases between. The CDR3 has 13 residues. CDR1 is SQVTM, CDR2 ANQGSEA, per germline. CDR3 in amino acids: CSVHRGDTGELFF. CDR3 nucleotides: TGCAGCGTTCACCGGGGAGACACCGGGGAGCTGTTTTTT.

The chain has TRBV6-4 and TRBJ1-1; 8 bases map to TRBD1. CDR1 and CDR2 from the germline V gene are MRHNA and SNTAGT. This CDR3 region has 15 residues. V was pared by 6 bases and J by 1 base, with 7 bases of the junction left unmatched. CDR3 residues: CASRATGGRNTEAFF. The CDR3 nucleotides read TGTGCCAGCAGGGCCACAGGGGGAAGGAACACTGAAGCTTTCTTT.

The gene calls are TRBV3-1 (or the pseudogene TRBV3-2) and TRBJ2-7; D uncertain. This CDR3 contains 16 residues. Trimming shortened V by 0 bases and J by 4 bases, and 16 bases separated the two germline ends. Germline V CDR1 and CDR2: LGHDT, YNNKEL (reference sequence). CDR3 in DNA: TGTGCCAGCAGCCAAGACCCAGGTTCCTATATGTACGAGCAGTACTTC. Its translation: CASSQDPGSYMYEQYF.